This T cell receptor (beta chain) originates from a study of identical twins. As concerns this clonotype: Its antigen is unknown.

The CDR3 runs to 14 residues. The V segment lost 4 bases and the J segment 2 bases; nucleotides outside the gene matches: 2. CDR1 ENHRY and CDR2 SYGVKD come from the germline V gene. TCRdb passed the 5' RACE reads through MiXCR, listing each CDR3 protein once. This table holds 450,000 or so distinct CDR3 sequences, more than 13% found once. Study-wide findings and caveats: While abundant cord blood beta clonotypes carried fewer insertions, memory repertoires showed no such pattern. Within beta out-of-frame sequences, the excess sharing observed between twins was weaker.

The same data also went into a second study, on yellow fever vaccine responses in identical twins. This second study notes: Twins reportedly mounted vaccine T cell responses that seemed partly convergent, partly personalized.

The source of this sequence is a woman between 18 and 30 years old in good health. This chain uses TRBV10-3 with TRBJ2-7, with 10 bases fitting TRBD2. Sequenced sample: CD4+ T cells sorted from blood. CDR3 loop: CAISGTSGTYEQYF. CDR3 sequence (DNA): TGTGCCATCAGTGGGACTAGCGGAACCTACGAGCAGTACTTC.